Below are 18 T cell receptor beta chains sequenced from a single sample in a study of identifying expanded T cells in peripheral blood (dated by TCRdb to between 2017 and 2020). Library prep was done by the immunoSEQ multiplex PCR assay. TCRdb provides this immuneACCESS table in a form limited to in-frame rearrangements. Some clones are lacking; in checked studies, under half of them reflect an unresolved V gene, and why the rest are absent is not known. The sample table holds 95,000 to 100,000 clones, of which 70% to 90% were seen once. The top ten hold roughly 15% of the sample. The sequencing input was blood. These receptors all come from a person aged 18-70 years in good health.

The chain is built from TRBV7-2 and TRBJ2-1; D is perhaps TRBD1 or TRBD2 (6 bases each). This CDR3 spans 16 amino acids. Germline CDR1 and CDR2: SGHTA and FQGNSA. V was cut by 2 bases and J by 1 base, with 12 bases left in between. CDR3 sequence reads: CASSLSGAGSYNEQFF. The CDR3 bases are TGTGCCAGCAGCTTATCGGGGGCGGGATCCTACAATGAGCAGTTCTTC.

The chain employs TRBV4-3 and TRBJ2-5; possible D gene TRBD2, 7 bases. The germline V gene has CDR1 LGHNA and CDR2 YSLEER. The CDR3 extends over 14 amino acids. V was trimmed by 8 bases and J by 5 bases, leaving 18 bases between them. This CDR3 reads CASRQEGGLETQYF. The CDR3 DNA follows: TGCGCCAGCCGACAAGAGGGGGGGCTGGAGACCCAGTACTTC.

Points on this clone: The same CDR3 also results from other DNA sequences found in this sample. The chain is built from TRBV20-1 and TRBJ1-1, with D unresolved. Trimming cost V 1 base and J 1 base, with 1 base left between them. This CDR3 spans 11 amino acids. Germline lookup yields CDR1 DFQATT and CDR2 SNEGSKA (reference sequence). The DNA for the CDR3 is TGCAGTGCTAGAGGGAACACTGAAGCTTTCTTT. Amino acids: CSARGNTEAFF.

The chain joins TRBV2 to TRBJ1-2; maybe TRBD1 (5 bases). Looked up from germline, CDR1 is SNHLY and CDR2 is FYNNEI. The CDR3 consists of 16 residues. Trimming stripped 1 base from V and 4 bases from J, with 16 bases between. The CDR3 DNA is TGTGCCAGCAGTGAAGTTGGGTCAGGGATGAGCTATGGCTACACCTTC. Translation: CASSEVGSGMSYGYTF.

The chain recombines TRBV5-6 with TRBJ2-2; D unresolved. Germline V lookup: CDR1 SGHDT, CDR2 YYEEEE. Between the trimmed V and J ends, which lost 3 bases and 7 bases, there was a span of 7 bases. The CDR3 totals 12 residues. CDR3 nucleotide sequence: TGTGCCAGCAGCTCTCTTGGCGGGGAGCTGTTTTTT. Translated, it gives CASSSLGGELFF.

In DNA form, the CDR3 reads TGTGCCAGCAGCCCCCGACTAGCGGGGGGACGGGAGCAGTTCTTC. Its translation: CASSPRLAGGREQFF. V and J are TRBV7-2 and TRBJ2-1; the match to TRBD2 covers 13 bases. The CDR3 totals 15 residues. The V gene's germline CDR1 is SGHTA and CDR2 FQGNSA. Germline trimming cut 5 bases from V and 10 bases from J; bases unmatched to any gene: 8.

The chain links TRBV7-8 to TRBJ2-1; D remains unclear. The germline V gene has CDR1 SGHVS and CDR2 FQNEAQ. V lost 0 bases, J lost 14 bases, and 8 bases lay in between. The CDR3 has 11 amino acids. The CDR3 DNA reads as TGTGCCAGCAGCTTAGCAGGTGGGGAGTTCTTC. Its protein product is CASSLAGGEFF.

This chain joins TRBV9 and TRBJ1-4; D remains unclear. The germline V gene encodes CDR1 SGDLS and CDR2 YYNGEE. The CDR3 is 15 residues long. V dropped 0 bases and J dropped 4 bases, with 10 bases sitting between them. The CDR3 protein is CASSVGTANNEKLFF. Written as DNA, the CDR3 is TGTGCCAGCAGCGTAGGAACAGCTAATAATGAAAAACTGTTTTTT.

The chain is built from TRBV29-1 and TRBJ1-2; D not resolved. Trimming removed 3 bases at V and 3 bases at J, with 8 bases between. The germline gives CDR1 SQVTM, CDR2 ANQGSEA. The CDR3 contains 12 residues. In nucleotides, the CDR3 is TGCAGCGTTGACAGCGAGGACTATGGCTACACCTTC. Translated: CSVDSEDYGYTF.

This chain links TRBV6-6 with TRBJ2-7; 7 nucleotides agree with TRBD1. Germline V gene lookup returns CDR1 MNHNY and CDR2 SVGAGI (reference sequence). The V gene end was trimmed by 6 bases and the J gene end by 2 bases; junction bases not matched to a gene: 13. The CDR3 contains 16 residues. The DNA for the CDR3 is TGTGCCAGCAGCCGACAGGGATCGAAGGGCCCCTACGAGCAGTACTTC. It is translated as CASSRQGSKGPYEQYF.

The chain employs TRBV10-3 and TRBJ2-7; a weak D match, TRBD2 (7 bases). Trimming took off 5 bases at V and 6 bases at J, with 20 bases between the two ends. The CDR3 is made up of 15 amino acids. CDR1 is ENHRY and CDR2 is SYGVKD in the germline V gene. The CDR3 DNA is TGTGCCATCAGTTTAGCCGGGGGGCGTGGCGGCGAGCAGTACTTC. Amino acids: CAISLAGGRGGEQYF.

The chain is built from TRBV6-6 and TRBJ1-2; TRBD1 agrees at 8 bases. This CDR3 is built from 12 residues. CDR1 and CDR2 (germline): MNHNY, SVGAGI (reference sequence). J gave up 7 bases and V 5 bases, and 3 bases lay outside the gene matches. CDR3 protein: CASSGTGSGYTF. The CDR3 DNA is TGTGCCAGCAGTGGGACAGGCAGTGGCTACACCTTC.

The gene calls are TRBV18 and TRBJ1-1; tentative D call: TRBD1 (5 bases). CDR3 size: 14 residues. V was cut by 3 bases and J by 5 bases, with 13 bases left in between. The germline CDR1 and CDR2 sequences are KGHSH and LQKENI. Here the CDR3 reads CASSPLAGLTEAFF. The CDR3 region has the DNA TGTGCCAGCTCACCGCTAGCAGGGTTAACTGAAGCTTTCTTT.

This clone was recorded only once. The chain couples TRBV9 to TRBJ1-4; D not certain. Germline V gene data show CDR1 as SGDLS and CDR2 as YYNGEE. This CDR3 has 15 residues. Trimming took off 1 base at V and 0 bases at J, with 7 bases between the two ends. Written as DNA, the CDR3 is TGTGCCAGCAGCGTAACCGCAGCAACTAATGAAAAACTGTTTTTT. It translates to CASSVTAATNEKLFF.

On this clone itself: An end of the junction differs from the germline gene, which may be a read error. The chain couples TRBV4-3 to TRBJ2-7; 8 bases fit TRBD2. The CDR3 extends over 15 amino acids. The germline gives CDR1 LGHNA, CDR2 YSLEER. CDR3 sequence: CASRQEHSGAYEQYF. CDR3 bases: TGCGCCAGCAGGCAAGAACATAGCGGGGCCTACGAGCAGTACTTC.

CDR3 DNA sequence: TGTGCCAGCAGCCCGCCGTTGGGCGGGGGGGAGACCCAGTACTTC. This sequence encodes CASSPPLGGGETQYF. The chain has TRBV14 and TRBJ2-5, with 8 bases that match TRBD2. The V gene's germline CDR1 is SGHDN and CDR2 FVKESK. This CDR3 spans 15 amino acids. V gave up 4 bases and J gave up 5 bases; unmatched junction bases: 9.

The V and J genes are TRBV7-6 and TRBJ1-2, with 8 bases fitting TRBD1. Germline CDR1 and CDR2: SGHVS and FNYEAQ. Trimming at V came to 5 bases and at J to 4 bases, leaving 15 bases not matched to a gene. The CDR3 runs to 17 residues. CDR3 residues: CASSLRAGGDPLYGYTF. CDR3 nucleotides: TGTGCCAGCAGCCTAAGGGCAGGGGGCGATCCTCTCTATGGCTACACCTTC.

This sequence joins TRBV6-1 and TRBJ1-5, with D unresolved. Germline CDR1 MNHNS, CDR2 SASEGT. The V end was cut by 4 bases, the J end by 0 bases, with 10 bases between. The CDR3 contains 15 residues. The DNA for the CDR3 is TGTGCCAGCAGTGGGAGTTCTTATAGCAATCAGCCCCAGCATTTT. Amino acids: CASSGSSYSNQPQHF.